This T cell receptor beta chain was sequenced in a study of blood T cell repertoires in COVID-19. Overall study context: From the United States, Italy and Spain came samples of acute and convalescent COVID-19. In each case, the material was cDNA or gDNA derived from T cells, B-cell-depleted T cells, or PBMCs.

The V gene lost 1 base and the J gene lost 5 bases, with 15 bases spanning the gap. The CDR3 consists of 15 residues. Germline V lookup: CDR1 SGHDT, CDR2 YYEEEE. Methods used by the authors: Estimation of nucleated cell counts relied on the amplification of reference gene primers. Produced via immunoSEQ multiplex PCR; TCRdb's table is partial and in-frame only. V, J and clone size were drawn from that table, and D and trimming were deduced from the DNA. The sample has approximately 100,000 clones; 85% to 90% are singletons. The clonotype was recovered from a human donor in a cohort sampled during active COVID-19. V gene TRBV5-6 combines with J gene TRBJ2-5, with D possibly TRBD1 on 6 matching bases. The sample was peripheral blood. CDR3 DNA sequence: TGTGCCAGCAGCTTGCGCTCAGGGGTAGGGGAGACCCAGTACTTC. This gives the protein CASSLRSGVGETQYF.